This entry is about one TCR beta chain. The ends lost 11 bases at V and 5 bases at J; junction bases unmatched: 11. The germline gives CDR1 ENHRY, CDR2 SYGVKD. This CDR3 spans 13 amino acids. The data were taken from a study of T cell clonotyping in hematopoietic cell transplantation. Indicated time point: recipient sample about 28 days before transplant, after cytoreduction. Generated by immunoSEQ multiplex PCR, the TCRdb table keeps only in-frame clones and is missing some. The sample carries about 20,000 clones, about 84% recorded once. The gene calls are TRBV10-3 and TRBJ2-7; 8 nucleotides line up with TRBD1. This receptor was obtained from a man between 45 and 60 years old with acute myeloid leukemia. Some clones in this sample may be carry-over from other donors' samples. Sequencing was performed on peripheral blood mononuclear cells, taken before stem cell transplant. The CDR3, as DNA: TGTGCCTCGAATGACAGGGGAATCGACGAGCAGTACTTC. This codes for CASNDRGIDEQYF.